Only a few counts were recorded for the clone carrying this T cell receptor beta chain. Its antigen is undetermined. One heparinised blood draw, averaging about 0.11 L, came from each donor. The investigators reverse transcribed all of the isolated RNA, so they sequenced expressed TCRB transcripts. Sequenced by immunoSEQ multiplex PCR; TCRdb stores in-frame clones only, minus some. The table records some 410,000 clones, about 14% of them present only once. This entry is derived from a study of beta chain features in type 1 diabetes. The CDR3 totals 17 residues. J lost 0 bases, V lost 4 bases, and 4 bases had no gene match. Germline V gene lookup returns CDR1 MGHDK and CDR2 SYGVNS. Study-wide points: Patients and controls would share equally any PCR tilt toward shorter templates.

This clonotype was obtained from a man under 40 in good health. Material: naive CD4+ T cells from blood. The V call is TRBV25-1, the J call TRBJ2-2; TRBD2 matches 11 bases. DNA of the CDR3: TGTGCCAGCAGTGTTTTAGCGGGAGGGACGAACACCGGGGAGCTGTTTTTT. It encodes CASSVLAGGTNTGELFF.